This T cell receptor beta chain was profiled in a study of T cells in Graves' hyperthyroidism and ophthalmopathy. Study-wide findings and caveats: Blood samples included most of the expanded thyroid clonotypes exceeding 0.001.

This CDR3 is built from 13 residues. The germline CDR1 and CDR2 sequences are SGHTA and FQGTGA. V dropped 1 base and J dropped 6 bases, with 10 bases sitting between them. RNA transcripts provided the source from which TCR beta CDR3 regions were amplified. In the first-round RT-PCR of the TCR CDR3, the HTBI primer set was used. One entry per CDR3 protein results from TCRdb running MiXCR on the multiplex PCR reads. The sample has over 300,000 distinct CDR3 sequences; roughly 14% are singletons. Note on this clonotype: Its antigen is not identified.

V usage is TRBV7-3 and J usage is TRBJ2-7; D remains ambiguous. Sequences were obtained from blood. The clonotype was recovered from a woman aged 60 to 75 with Graves' hyperthyroidism. DNA for the CDR3: TGTGCCAGCAGCTTAAACTTGATCGGCGAGCAGTACTTC. It encodes CASSLNLIGEQYF.